This passage covers 24 T cell receptor beta chains from one sample sequenced in a study of blood T cell repertoires in COVID-19. Generated by immunoSEQ multiplex PCR, the TCRdb table keeps only in-frame clones and is missing some. The sample records about 110,000 clones, approximately 68% being singletons. Material: peripheral blood. The receptors shown here come from a woman aged 60-75 years with acute or convalescent COVID-19.

J is TRBJ2-7 and V is TRBV7-2, with TRBD1 matching 8 bases. The J segment lost 7 bases and the V segment lost 2 bases, leaving 7 bases of the junction unmatched. CDR3 length: 14 amino acids. Germline assignment: CDR1 SGHTA and CDR2 FQGNSA. CDR3 coding DNA: TGTGCCAGCAGCTTAACGCAGGGGGCGCGAGAGCAGTACTTC. Translating gives CASSLTQGAREQYF.

This clone was recorded only once. The rearrangement joins TRBV28 to TRBJ1-1; no reliable D call. The ends were cut back, 6 bases at V and 4 bases at J, with 9 bases in the middle. This CDR3 comprises 12 residues. The germline V gene has CDR1 MDHEN and CDR2 SYDVKM. The CDR3: CASRILSTEAFF. CDR3 DNA: TGTGCCAGCAGGATCCTCAGCACTGAAGCTTTCTTT. The variable domain in full, with the rest retrieved from reference TRBV28 and TRBJ1-1, is DVKVTQSSRYLVKRTGEKVFLECVQDMDHENMFWYRQDPGLGLRLIYFSYDVKMKEKGDIPEGYSVSREKKERFSLILESASTNQTSMYLCASRILSTEAFFGQGTRLTVV.

The gene calls are TRBV2 and TRBJ1-3; D is uncertain. The CDR3 spans 16 residues. The germline gives CDR1 SNHLY, CDR2 FYNNEI. With 1 base removed from V and 3 bases from J, the gap between germline ends came to 13 bases. The CDR3 loop reads CASSEVDILGGNTIYF. The DNA for the CDR3 is TGTGCCAGCAGTGAAGTAGACATCCTGGGTGGAAACACCATATATTTT. Combining the CDR3 with reference TRBV2 and TRBJ1-3 gives the whole variable domain EPEVTQTPSHQVTQMGQEVILRCVPISNHLYFYWYRQILGQKVEFLVSFYNNEISEKSEIFDDQFSVERPDGSNFTLKIRSTKLEDSAMYFCASSEVDILGGNTIYFGEGSWLTVV.

The chain is built from TRBV11-2 and TRBJ2-7, with TRBD2 matching 12 bases. The CDR3 contains 15 residues. Germline V lookup: CDR1 SGHAT, CDR2 FQNNGV. Trimming at V came to 5 bases and at J to 2 bases, leaving 4 bases not matched to a gene. The chain's CDR3 is CASSELAGGPYEQYF. As DNA, the CDR3 is TGTGCCAGCAGCGAACTAGCGGGGGGCCCCTACGAGCAGTACTTC. The full variable domain, in which reference TRBV11-2 and TRBJ2-7 provide the parts outside the CDR3, is EAGVAQSPRYKIIEKRQSVAFWCNPISGHATLYWYQQILGQGPKLLIQFQNNGVVDDSQLPKDRFSAERLKGVDSTLKIQPAKLEDSAVYLCASSELAGGPYEQYFGPGTRLTVT.

This clone was detected a few times. V and J are TRBV6-6 and TRBJ1-1; D ambiguous. The germline gives CDR1 MNHNY, CDR2 SVGAGI (reference sequence). The CDR3 runs to 13 residues. Between the trimmed V and J ends, which lost 6 bases and 4 bases, there was a span of 12 bases. CDR3 bases: TGTGCCAGCAGAAATGAGGGTCGCACTGAAGCTTTCTTT. It is translated as CASRNEGRTEAFF.

The V and J genes are TRBV5-1 and TRBJ2-3, with TRBD2 as a possible D gene (5 bases). This CDR3 has 16 amino acids. Germline V gene data show CDR1 as SGHRS and CDR2 as YFSETQ. V lost 0 bases and J lost 1, with 12 bases in between. CDR3 in DNA: TGCGCCAGCAGCTTGGGGGCGGGCATGGGCACAGATACGCAGTATTTT. This translates into CASSLGAGMGTDTQYF.

This chain links TRBV7-2 with TRBJ1-2, with TRBD1 matching 7 bases. V lost 5 bases, J lost 4 bases, and 10 bases stayed unmatched. From germline, CDR1 is SGHTA and CDR2 FQGNSA. This CDR3 is 15 amino acids long. This CDR3 reads CASSGWSQGGYGYTF. The CDR3 DNA sequence: TGTGCCAGCAGCGGCTGGTCCCAGGGGGGCTATGGCTACACCTTC. Looking up the rest from reference TRBV7-2 and TRBJ1-2 gives the full variable domain: GAGVSQSPSNKVTEKGKDVELRCDPISGHTALYWYRQSLGQGLEFLIYFQGNSAPDKSGLPSDRFSAERTGGSVSTLTIQRTQQEDSAVYLCASSGWSQGGYGYTFGSGTRLTVV.

In this sample, this clone turned up many times. This chain links TRBV30 with TRBJ1-2; 7 bases match TRBD1. Looked up from germline, CDR1 is GTSNPN and CDR2 is SVGIG (reference sequence). Trimming took 2 bases from V and 5 from J; bases not matched to a gene: 8. This CDR3 is 14 amino acids long. CDR3 region: CAWSFEGAHYGYTF. CDR3 nucleotide sequence: TGTGCCTGGAGTTTTGAGGGGGCTCATTATGGCTACACCTTC.

V usage is TRBV7-2 and J usage is TRBJ2-4, with D tentatively TRBD1 (6 bases). V was trimmed by 3 bases and J by 3 bases, leaving 15 bases between them. The CDR3 runs 16 residues. Germline CDR1 and CDR2: SGHTA and FQGNSA. This chain's CDR3 is CASSFPTGSGKNIQYF. DNA for the CDR3: TGTGCCAGCAGCTTCCCCACAGGGTCCGGCAAAAACATTCAGTACTTC.

This chain connects TRBV7-9 to TRBJ2-1, with 16 bases matching TRBD2. The trim removed 4 bases at V and 8 bases at J, leaving 8 bases unmatched. Per germline, CDR1 SEHNR and CDR2 FQNEAQ (reference sequence). The CDR3 is 17 amino acids. Here the CDR3 DNA reads TGTGCCAGCAGCTCGGGACTAGCGGGGGGGTCTATCGATGAGCAGTTCTTC. As protein: CASSSGLAGGSIDEQFF.

The rearrangement links TRBV28 to TRBJ1-2; 11 nucleotides line up with TRBD1. V shed 4 bases, J shed 0 bases, and the junction held 7 bases outside the gene matches. In germline, CDR1 is MDHEN, CDR2 SYDVKM. This CDR3 spans 17 amino acids. Written as DNA, the CDR3 is TGTGCCAGCAGTTCTCCCGGGACAGGGGGAGCTAACTATGGCTACACCTTC. Encoded protein: CASSSPGTGGANYGYTF.

This clone was detected a few times. The chain couples TRBV7-6 to TRBJ2-1; possible D gene TRBD2, 6 bases. V lost 1 base, J lost 0 bases, and 10 bases lay in between. Germline values: CDR1 SGHVS, CDR2 FNYEAQ. The CDR3 has 16 amino acids. CDR3 amino acids: CASSLVGGASYNEQFF. CDR3 sequence (DNA): TGTGCCAGCAGCTTAGTGGGCGGGGCCTCCTACAATGAGCAGTTCTTC.

J is TRBJ1-2 and V is TRBV27, with unresolved D. Per the germline V gene, CDR1 is MNHEY and CDR2 is SMNVEV (reference sequence). Between the trimmed V and J ends, which lost 5 bases and 5 bases, there was a span of 12 bases. The CDR3 contains 13 residues. CDR3 in amino acids: CASSRLTPYGYTF. DNA of the CDR3: TGTGCCAGCAGTCGCCTGACTCCGTATGGCTACACCTTC.

In its sample, this clone was seen once. The genes are TRBV11-2 and TRBJ2-7; TRBD2 aligns across 12 bases. Germline CDR1 and CDR2: SGHAT and FQNNGV. The CDR3 length is 15 residues. Losses at the gene ends were 4 bases for V and 2 bases for J; bases not matched to a gene: 3. The CDR3 is CASSSRLAGAYEQYF. CDR3 in DNA: TGTGCCAGCAGCTCAAGACTAGCGGGGGCCTACGAGCAGTACTTC.

This chain uses TRBV3-1 (or the pseudogene TRBV3-2) with TRBJ2-4; 9 bases are a match to TRBD1. Germline-derived CDR1 and CDR2 are LGHDT and YNNKEL (reference sequence). The CDR3 loop spans 16 amino acids. V lost 4 bases, J lost 0 bases, and 4 bases stayed unmatched. CDR3 sequence reads: CASSLGQGLAKNIQYF. As DNA, the CDR3 is TGTGCCAGCAGCCTGGGACAGGGCCTAGCCAAAAACATTCAGTACTTC.

This clone was observed a handful of times. This chain connects TRBV5-1 to TRBJ2-3; a weak D match, TRBD1 (5 bases). This CDR3 region has 16 residues. Germline V gene lookup returns CDR1 SGHRS and CDR2 YFSETQ. V was cut by 0 bases and J by 2 bases, with 13 bases left in between. The CDR3 nucleotides are TGCGCCAGCAGCTTGGGTAGACAGCAGTCCACAGATACGCAGTATTTT. This gives the protein CASSLGRQQSTDTQYF.

The chain links TRBV3-1 (or the pseudogene TRBV3-2) to TRBJ1-1; 9 bases are a match to TRBD1. The CDR3 has 15 amino acids. Germline CDR1 and CDR2: LGHDT and YNNKEL (reference sequence). The V segment lost 1 base and the J segment 4 bases; nucleotides outside the gene matches: 4. The CDR3, as DNA: TGTGCCAGCAGCCAAGCCGGGACAGGGACCACTGAAGCTTTCTTT. This encodes CASSQAGTGTTEAFF.

The chain is built from TRBV27 and TRBJ1-6; 9 nucleotides line up with TRBD1. V shed 2 bases, J shed 7 bases, and the junction held 6 bases outside the gene matches. The CDR3 extends over 16 amino acids. CDR1 MNHEY and CDR2 SMNVEV come from the germline V gene (reference sequence). The CDR3: CASSLVGQGRNSPLHF. The CDR3 nucleotides read TGTGCCAGCAGTTTAGTCGGACAGGGGCGGAATTCACCCCTCCACTTT.

The rearrangement links TRBV6-5 to TRBJ1-1; no clear D gene. Germline values: CDR1 MNHEY, CDR2 SVGAGI. Trimming cost V 8 bases and J 5 bases, with 15 bases left between them. The CDR3 spans 13 residues. CDR3 nucleotide sequence: TGTGCCAGCTCGGGAAGGGTGAGGACTGAAGCTTTCTTT. Its protein is CASSGRVRTEAFF.

The gene calls are TRBV9 and TRBJ2-1; tentatively, D is TRBD2 (5 bases). CDR1 and CDR2 (germline): SGDLS, YYNGEE. V was cut by 4 bases and J by 3 bases, with 17 bases left in between. This CDR3 is built from 16 residues. In DNA, the CDR3 is TGTGCCAGCAGCAAAGCTGCGGGCAACCTCTACAATGAGCAGTTCTTC. Protein product: CASSKAAGNLYNEQFF.

The chain couples TRBV5-5 to TRBJ1-5; D might be TRBD1 (6 bases). The CDR3 runs to 15 residues. Trimming stripped 0 bases from V and 3 bases from J, with 10 bases between. Germline V CDR1 and CDR2: SGHKS, YYEKEE (reference sequence). CDR3 sequence reads: CASSLVGTHNQPQHF. The CDR3 DNA reads TGTGCCAGCAGCTTGGTAGGGACACACAATCAGCCCCAGCATTTT.

V is TRBV30 and J is TRBJ1-3; D unresolved. V dropped 6 bases and J dropped 4 bases, with 13 bases sitting between them. Germline-derived CDR1 and CDR2 are GTSNPN and SVGIG (reference sequence). The length of the CDR3 is 13 residues. The CDR3 coding sequence is TGTGCCTGCTCCCGCGAGGGAGGAAACACCATATATTTT. It codes for CACSREGGNTIYF.

The V gene is TRBV19, the J gene TRBJ1-3; D not resolved. Deletions cut 8 bases from V and 1 base from J, with 9 bases between. The CDR3 is 13 residues long. Germline V lookup: CDR1 LNHDA, CDR2 SQIVND (reference sequence). The CDR3 loop is CASERLSGNTIYF. The CDR3 DNA is TGTGCCAGTGAGCGGCTTTCTGGAAACACCATATATTTT.

The table lists this clone with a few counts. V usage is TRBV6-2 or TRBV6-3 and J usage is TRBJ1-5, with 8 bases that match TRBD1. Germline CDR1 is MNHEY and CDR2 is SVGEGT. The ends lost 4 bases at V and 1 base at J; junction bases unmatched: 3. The CDR3 contains 15 residues. The CDR3 here is CASSSRQGSNQPQHF. In DNA, the CDR3 is TGTGCCAGCAGTTCTAGACAGGGGAGCAATCAGCCCCAGCATTTT.